This T cell receptor (beta chain) was identified in a study of Graves' ophthalmopathy and Graves' hyperthyroidism. About this clonotype itself: Its target is not known.

Whole-study results and caveats: Blood also contained most of the expanded thyroid clonotypes above 0.001 frequency.

The V and J ends lost 6 bases and 2 bases, in that order; junction bases with no gene match: 5. The CDR3 is 14 residues long. Scientists amplified the TCR beta CDR3 regions from RNA transcripts. HTBI primers were used in a first-round RT-PCR, which preceded a second-round multiplex PCR. TCRdb re-called the multiplex PCR reads with MiXCR, one entry per CDR3 protein. The sample has hundreds of thousands of distinct CDR3 sequences; less than 55% are singletons. The gene calls are TRBV12-3 or TRBV12-4 and TRBJ2-7; 9 positions match TRBD1. Source material: peripheral blood. This TCR came from an adult man with Graves' ophthalmopathy. In nucleotides, the CDR3 is TGTGCCAGCAGCTGGACAGGGGTCGCCTACGAGCAGTACTTC. Protein product: CASSWTGVAYEQYF.